This T cell receptor beta chain comes out of a study of cytomegalovirus exposure and HLA in healthy donors. Only a few counts were recorded for this clone. What it recognizes is unknown. Study-wide results and limits: HLA allele associations emerged for under 20,000 TCR beta sequences in a later analysis, at 0.05 false discovery rate.

Both 60 Vbeta primers and 13 Jbeta primers went into the PCR. The assay was immunoSEQ multiplex PCR, and TCRdb's table has in-frame clones only and misses some. The sample has approximately 80,000 clones; around 70% are singletons. CDR1 and CDR2 from the germline V gene are LGHNA and YSLEER. J was trimmed by 8 bases and V by 2 bases; bases with no gene match: 4. The CDR3 runs 13 residues. The sample consisted of PBMCs. This TCR derives from a woman aged 35 to 49 in good health and CMV-seropositive. This chain links TRBV4-3 with TRBJ1-1, with 8 bases aligning to TRBD1. CDR3: CASSQMGDREAFF. The CDR3 DNA sequence: TGCGCCAGCAGCCAAATGGGGGACAGGGAAGCTTTCTTT.